This entry lists 19 T cell receptor beta chains sequenced from one sample in a study of T cell changes during pregnancy in multiple sclerosis. Repertoires were generated with immunoSEQ multiplex PCR, while TCRdb's copy carries only in-frame clones and drops some. Of some 70,000 clones listed, about 92% are singletons. The sequences come from peripheral blood, collected in the second trimester of pregnancy. The receptors were gathered from a female donor in good health, enrolled as a control in a pregnancy study.

For the CDR3, the DNA is TGTGCCAGCAGAAATTGGGGAGGAACTGGAAACACCATATATTTT. This sequence encodes CASRNWGGTGNTIYF. The chain uses TRBV28 and TRBJ1-3; no clear D gene. Germline CDR1 is MDHEN and CDR2 is SYDVKM. CDR3 length: 15 residues. Trimming left V 6 bases short and J 2 bases short, with 14 bases between.

V and J are TRBV7-9 and TRBJ2-1; 13 nucleotides match TRBD2. Germline lookup yields CDR1 SEHNR and CDR2 FQNEAQ (reference sequence). Trimming took 6 bases from V and 11 from J; bases not matched to a gene: 10. CDR3 length: 15 amino acids. As DNA, the CDR3 is TGTGCCAGCAGTTCAGGACTAGCGGGGGCCTCCCAGCAGTTCTTC. Its protein is CASSSGLAGASQQFF. Full variable domain (outside the CDR3, taken from reference TRBV7-9 and TRBJ2-1): DTGVSQNPRHKITKRGQNVTFRCDPISEHNRLYWYRQTLGQGPEFLTYFQNEAQLEKSRLLSDRFSAERPKGSFSTLEIQRTEQGDSAMYLCASSSGLAGASQQFFGPGTRLTVL.

The V call is TRBV2, the J call TRBJ1-5, with D possibly matching TRBD1 (5 bases). Germline lookup yields CDR1 SNHLY and CDR2 FYNNEI. V was cut by 7 bases and J by 4 bases, with 11 bases left in between. The CDR3 is 13 residues long. The CDR3 DNA reads TGTGCCAGCACCCGACAGACGAATCAGCCCCAGCATTTT. Translating gives CASTRQTNQPQHF.

This chain uses TRBV19 with TRBJ2-4; 9 bases are shared with TRBD1. Germline V CDR1 and CDR2: LNHDA, SQIVND (reference sequence). After removal of 7 bases from V and 6 bases from J, the junction contained 4 bases not matched to a gene. The CDR3 sequence is 13 residues long. The CDR3 reads CASTRQGGNIQYF. In nucleotides, the CDR3 is TGTGCCAGTACCAGACAGGGGGGAAACATTCAGTACTTC.

This clone came up once. The V and J genes are TRBV28 and TRBJ1-5; TRBD1 is a possible D gene (5 bases). The V end lost 2 bases, the J end lost 8 bases, and 13 bases lay between the germline ends. Germline CDR1 MDHEN, CDR2 SYDVKM. The CDR3 runs to 14 residues. In nucleotides, the CDR3 is TGTGCCAGCAGTTTAGGGGCGGGGTGGAAGCCCCAGCATTTT. Translating it yields CASSLGAGWKPQHF.

This rearrangement joins TRBV7-2 to TRBJ2-3; 15 bases are shared with TRBD2. CDR1 is SGHTA and CDR2 is FQGNSA in the germline V gene. The CDR3 is 16 residues long. V was clipped by 5 bases and J by 3 bases; unmatched bases: 3. CDR3 bases: TGTGCCAGCAGCCCCGGACTAGCGGGGGGGACAGATACGCAGTATTTT. Protein: CASSPGLAGGTDTQYF.

This clone was observed a single time. This chain connects TRBV29-1 to TRBJ2-3; D call uncertain. CDR1 and CDR2 from the germline V gene are SQVTM and ANQGSEA. The V gene lost 6 bases and the J gene lost 0 bases, with 10 bases spanning the gap. CDR3 length equals 13 residues. The CDR3 bases are TGCAGCGTGGAAATAGCTAGCACAGATACGCAGTATTTT. Its protein product is CSVEIASTDTQYF.

The rearrangement links TRBV6-6 to TRBJ1-1, with D possibly being TRBD1 (5 bases). The CDR3 spans 14 residues. Between the trimmed V and J ends, which lost 5 bases and 4 bases, there was a span of 14 bases. Per the germline V gene, CDR1 is MNHNY and CDR2 is SVGAGI (reference sequence). CDR3 in DNA: TGTGCCAGCAGTAGGGGAGGGCAGACCACTGAAGCTTTCTTT. Translated, it gives CASSRGGQTTEAFF.

The chain carries TRBV2 and TRBJ1-1, with D unresolved. In germline, CDR1 is SNHLY, CDR2 FYNNEI. The CDR3 loop spans 13 amino acids. V was trimmed by 0 bases and J by 1 base, leaving 3 bases between them. CDR3 amino acids: CASSEARNTEAFF. Written as DNA, the CDR3 is TGTGCCAGCAGTGAAGCGCGGAACACTGAAGCTTTCTTT. Together with reference TRBV2 and TRBJ1-1, the CDR3 gives the full variable domain: EPEVTQTPSHQVTQMGQEVILRCVPISNHLYFYWYRQILGQKVEFLVSFYNNEISEKSEIFDDQFSVERPDGSNFTLKIRSTKLEDSAMYFCASSEARNTEAFFGQGTRLTVV.

The chain links TRBV2 to TRBJ2-1; 7 nucleotides line up with TRBD1. CDR1 is SNHLY, CDR2 FYNNEI, per germline. This CDR3 comprises 15 residues. Trimming took 7 bases from V and 2 from J; bases not matched to a gene: 8. DNA for the CDR3: TGTGCCAGCATGCTTTTAGGGGGCCCCTACAATGAGCAGTTCTTC. Protein: CASMLLGGPYNEQFF.

The chain recombines TRBV7-9 with TRBJ1-1; maybe TRBD1 (5 bases). The CDR3 consists of 13 residues. CDR1 and CDR2 (germline): SEHNR, FQNEAQ (reference sequence). V gave up 5 bases and J gave up 8 bases, with 15 bases separating them. This CDR3 reads CASSVGAPAEAFF. The CDR3, as DNA: TGTGCCAGCAGCGTTGGGGCCCCCGCGGAAGCTTTCTTT.

This clone has only one observation. The CDR3 loop is CASSIQTPNTEAFF. The CDR3 region has the DNA TGTGCCAGTAGTATCCAGACACCTAACACTGAAGCTTTCTTT. This chain links TRBV19 with TRBJ1-1, with no clear D. The CDR3 covers 14 residues. The V gene lost 3 bases and the J gene lost 2 bases, with 10 bases spanning the gap. CDR1 is LNHDA and CDR2 is SQIVND in the germline V gene (reference sequence).

V and J are TRBV19 and TRBJ2-2; 8 bases agree with TRBD1. In germline, CDR1 is LNHDA, CDR2 SQIVND (reference sequence). V lost 7 bases to trimming and J lost 2 bases; unmatched junction nucleotides: 12. This CDR3 has 17 amino acids. The CDR3 here is CASTAHPGQGNTGELFF. Here the CDR3 DNA reads TGTGCCAGTACCGCCCACCCCGGACAGGGTAACACCGGGGAGCTGTTTTTT.

The chain recombines TRBV7-2 with TRBJ2-7; D is ambiguous. The CDR3 spans 14 residues. Germline loops: CDR1 SGHTA, CDR2 FQGNSA. V lost 2 bases to trimming and J lost 4 bases, with 12 bases between them. The CDR3 protein is CASSLMGVLYEQYF. CDR3 bases: TGTGCCAGCAGCTTAATGGGCGTTTTGTACGAGCAGTACTTC.

The chain has TRBV11-2 and TRBJ1-2; unclear D gene. This CDR3 is 14 amino acids long. With 1 base removed from V and 5 bases from J, the gap between germline ends came to 11 bases. Germline CDR1 reads SGHAT; CDR2 reads FQNNGV. In DNA, the CDR3 is TGTGCCAGCAGCTTAGGGCGGAACTCATATGGCTACACCTTC. This codes for CASSLGRNSYGYTF. Based on the CDR3 plus reference TRBV11-2 and TRBJ1-2, the full variable domain is EAGVAQSPRYKIIEKRQSVAFWCNPISGHATLYWYQQILGQGPKLLIQFQNNGVVDDSQLPKDRFSAERLKGVDSTLKIQPAKLEDSAVYLCASSLGRNSYGYTFGSGTRLTVV.

The chain has TRBV7-2 and TRBJ2-3; 9 positions agree with TRBD2. Germline CDR1 SGHTA, CDR2 FQGNSA. This CDR3 spans 15 amino acids. With V trimmed by 5 bases and J by 2 bases, 5 bases remained unmatched. CDR3 in DNA: TGTGCCAGCAGCGTTAGCGGGGGTAACACAGATACGCAGTATTTT. It is translated as CASSVSGGNTDTQYF.

The J gene is TRBJ2-7, the V gene TRBV9; TRBD2 might be the D (6 bases). The germline V gene encodes CDR1 SGDLS and CDR2 YYNGEE. This CDR3 is 15 amino acids long. V lost 4 bases to trimming and J lost 6 bases, with 20 bases between them. The CDR3 DNA sequence: TGTGCCAGCAGCCCCACGGGACTCCTTCGGGCCGAGCAGTACTTC. Translated, it gives CASSPTGLLRAEQYF.

The chain has TRBV28 and TRBJ1-5, with D maybe TRBD1 (6 bases). CDR1 is MDHEN, CDR2 SYDVKM, per germline. Between the trimmed V and J ends, which lost 10 bases and 6 bases, there was a span of 16 bases. CDR3 length equals 13 residues. The CDR3 spells CAIPRGGGQPQHF. DNA for the CDR3: TGTGCCATCCCCAGGGGAGGGGGTCAGCCCCAGCATTTT.

The genes are TRBV19 and TRBJ1-2, with D perhaps TRBD1 (6 bases). V was trimmed by 5 bases and J by 5 bases, leaving 15 bases between them. The CDR3 covers 14 residues. Germline CDR1 LNHDA, CDR2 SQIVND (reference sequence). CDR3: CASSPQGREYGYTF. The CDR3 DNA is TGTGCCAGTAGTCCACAGGGCAGGGAGTATGGCTACACCTTC.